This TCR beta chain originates from a study of T-cell reconstitution after alpha-beta-depleted transplantation in children. Broader study findings: As was reported, about two months after transplant, alpha-beta T cells came from several hundred expanded graft clones. In some patients, recipient T cells and intrathymic progenitors surviving conditioning explained high day-60 diversity.

CDR3 length: 13 residues. V shed 2 bases and J shed 9 bases, with 12 bases lying between them. The germline V gene encodes CDR1 SGHRS and CDR2 YFSETQ. This clonotype showed up many times. Its target is unknown. TCRbeta library construction was performed incorporating unique molecular identifiers. One entry per CDR3 protein, called by TCRdb with MiXCR from the PCR reads. The sample shows 540,000 or so distinct CDR3 sequences, around 23% of them seen only once. This TCR derives from a boy in the first two years of life who had a stem cell transplant for acute myeloid leukemia, so the T cells may come from the graft donor. The sequences come from PBMCs, mostly from graft donor cells, collected 360 days after TCRalphabeta/CD19-depleted stem cell transplant. The chain carries TRBV5-1 and TRBJ2-1; D gene unclear. The CDR3 sequence: CASSFQAIPEQFF. CDR3 coding DNA: TGCGCCAGCAGCTTTCAAGCAATTCCTGAGCAGTTCTTC.